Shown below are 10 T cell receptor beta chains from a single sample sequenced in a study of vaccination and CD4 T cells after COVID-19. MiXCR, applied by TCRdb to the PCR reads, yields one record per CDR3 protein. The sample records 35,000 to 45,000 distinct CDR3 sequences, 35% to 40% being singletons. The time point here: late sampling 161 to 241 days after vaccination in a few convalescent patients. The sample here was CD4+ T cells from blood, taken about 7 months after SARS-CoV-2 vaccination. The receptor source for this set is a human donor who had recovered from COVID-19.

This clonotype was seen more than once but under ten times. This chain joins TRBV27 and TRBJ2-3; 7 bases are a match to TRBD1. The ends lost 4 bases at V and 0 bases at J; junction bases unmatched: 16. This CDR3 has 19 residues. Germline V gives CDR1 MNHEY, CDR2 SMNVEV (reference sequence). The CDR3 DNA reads TGTGCCAGCAGTTCCCCAGGGTCCCCCAGGGGGTATAGCACAGATACGCAGTATTTT. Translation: CASSSPGSPRGYSTDTQYF.

The CDR3 is CASSLRGYQTVSYGYTF. CDR3 DNA sequence: TGTGCCAGCAGCCTCAGGGGGTACCAGACGGTCTCTTATGGCTACACCTTC. The rearrangement joins TRBV28 to TRBJ1-2, with 7 bases identical to TRBD1. Trimming cost V 6 bases and J 5 bases; bases outside gene matches: 18. CDR1 MDHEN and CDR2 SYDVKM come from the germline V gene. The CDR3 sequence is 17 residues long.

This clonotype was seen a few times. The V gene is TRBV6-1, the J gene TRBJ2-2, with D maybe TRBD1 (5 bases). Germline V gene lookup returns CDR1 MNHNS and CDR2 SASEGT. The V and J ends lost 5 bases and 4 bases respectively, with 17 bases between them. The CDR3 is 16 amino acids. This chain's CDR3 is CASSRGQPRGTGELFF. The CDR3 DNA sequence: TGTGCCAGCAGTAGGGGCCAGCCAAGGGGCACCGGGGAGCTGTTTTTT.

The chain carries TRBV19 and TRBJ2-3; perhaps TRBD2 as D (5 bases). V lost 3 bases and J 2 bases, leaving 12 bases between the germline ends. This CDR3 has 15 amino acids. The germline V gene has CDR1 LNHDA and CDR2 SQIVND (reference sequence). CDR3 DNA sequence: TGTGCCAGTAGTATGTGGCGGGCCTCCACAGATACGCAGTATTTT. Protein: CASSMWRASTDTQYF.

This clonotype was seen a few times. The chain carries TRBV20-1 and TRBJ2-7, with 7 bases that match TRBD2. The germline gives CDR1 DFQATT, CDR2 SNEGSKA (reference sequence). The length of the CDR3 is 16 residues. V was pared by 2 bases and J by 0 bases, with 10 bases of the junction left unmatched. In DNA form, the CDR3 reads TGCAGTGCTAGAAGCCTAGCGGTTTTTAGCTCCTACGAGCAGTACTTC. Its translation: CSARSLAVFSSYEQYF.

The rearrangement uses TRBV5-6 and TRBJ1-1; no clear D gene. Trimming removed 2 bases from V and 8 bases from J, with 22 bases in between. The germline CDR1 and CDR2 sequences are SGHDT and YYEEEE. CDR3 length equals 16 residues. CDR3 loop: CASSFFRAGSIGEAFF. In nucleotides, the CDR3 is TGTGCCAGCAGCTTTTTCCGGGCGGGGTCGATTGGAGAAGCTTTCTTT.

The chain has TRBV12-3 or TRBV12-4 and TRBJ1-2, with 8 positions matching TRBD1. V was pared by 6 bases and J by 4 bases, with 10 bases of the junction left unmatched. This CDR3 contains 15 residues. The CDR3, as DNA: TGTGCCAGCAGCCAATTGACAGGGGATAGCTATGGCTACACCTTC. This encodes CASSQLTGDSYGYTF.

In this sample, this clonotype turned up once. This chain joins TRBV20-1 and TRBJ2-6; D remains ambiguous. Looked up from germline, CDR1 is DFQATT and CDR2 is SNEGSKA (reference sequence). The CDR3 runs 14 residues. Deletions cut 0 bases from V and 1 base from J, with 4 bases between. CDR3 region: CSAREVSGANVLTF. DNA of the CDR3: TGCAGTGCTAGAGAAGTTTCTGGGGCCAACGTCCTGACTTTC.

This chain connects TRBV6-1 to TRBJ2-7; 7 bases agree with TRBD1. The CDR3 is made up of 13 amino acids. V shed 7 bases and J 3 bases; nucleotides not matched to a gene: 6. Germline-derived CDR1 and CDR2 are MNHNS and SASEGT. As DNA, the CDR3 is TGTGCCAGCACCGGGACAGAAGACTACGAGCAGTACTTC. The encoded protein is CASTGTEDYEQYF.

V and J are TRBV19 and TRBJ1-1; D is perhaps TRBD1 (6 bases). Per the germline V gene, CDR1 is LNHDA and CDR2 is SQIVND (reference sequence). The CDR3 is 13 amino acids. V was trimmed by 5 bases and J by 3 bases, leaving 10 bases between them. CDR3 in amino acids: CASSRTVDTEAFF. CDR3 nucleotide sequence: TGTGCCAGTAGTCGGACAGTGGACACTGAAGCTTTCTTT.